Ten or more counts support the clone carrying this T cell receptor (beta chain). Its antigen is unidentified. Ahead of thyroid surgery, no patient had received treatment of any kind. The entry originates in a study of metastatic and nonmetastatic thyroid tumors. Study details: Repertoires from blood and tumor or nodule tissue of malignant and benign thyroid patients were compared.

Original data processing: Across clinicopathological groups, CDR3 differences served as the basis for building a distant-metastasis classifier for papillary thyroid cancer. Using MiXCR, TCRdb re-called clones from the PCR reads. TCRdb's processing, not the authors' own work, is the source of the V and J calls. The data hold more than 40,000 clones, with about 3.3% observed a single time. Germline V CDR1 and CDR2: MNHNS, SASEGT. The V and J ends lost 6 bases and 1 base respectively, with 14 bases between them. The CDR3 spans 15 residues. Study outcomes and limitations: TCR beta diversity was reportedly significantly higher in malignant thyroid tumors than benign nodules, in blood and tumor.

The source of this sequence is a female donor with papillary thyroid cancer or a benign thyroid nodule (not recorded which). Some clones in this sample may be carry-over from other donors' samples. J is TRBJ2-3 and V is TRBV6-1; the D gene is possibly TRBD2 (5 bases). Sequencing used blood. CDR3 DNA sequence: TGTGCCAGCAGCGGGTCGGTGGGAGGCACAGATACGCAGTATTTT. Protein product: CASSGSVGGTDTQYF.